This T cell receptor (beta chain) appears in the sequencing data of a study of cytomegalovirus exposure and HLA in healthy donors. Study-level points and caveats: In an earlier analysis, most TCR beta V segments were productive about 87% or about 30% of the time. TCR beta chains numbering more than 150 were designated cytomegalovirus-associated.

The PCR was carried out with 60 Vbeta primers and 13 Jbeta primers. The data were produced by immunoSEQ multiplex PCR, yet TCRdb's version contains in-frame clones alone and is incomplete. Of tens of thousands of clones in the sample, approximately 80% were seen once. A remark on this clone: Its antigen is currently unknown.

Sequenced sample: PBMCs. The TCR comes from a woman in her twenties or thirties in good health and CMV-seronegative.

CDR3 protein: CASSQALSTTSISYNEQFF. The CDR3 DNA reads TGTGCCAGCAGCCAAGCGTTAAGCACGACGAGTATCTCCTACAATGAGCAGTTCTTC. The V and J genes are TRBV13 and TRBJ2-1; D not certain. Trimming removed 5 bases at V and 0 bases at J, with 23 bases between. The CDR3 contains 19 residues. From germline, CDR1 is PRHDT and CDR2 FYEKMQ (reference sequence).